Reported below is one T cell receptor beta chain. The record originates from a study of CD8 T cells in Susac syndrome. Random hexamers primed reverse transcription of about 0.45 to 1 ug RNA. The amplification used immunoSEQ multiplex PCR on TCR beta CDR3; it spanned 54 Vbeta and 13 Jbeta. A single record per CDR3 protein comes from TCRdb applying MiXCR to the immunoSEQ multiplex PCR reads. This sample yields some 110,000 distinct CDR3 sequences, of which more than 85% are seen a single time; approximately 0.097% belongs to the top ten. This receptor was taken from a human donor with multiple sclerosis. The sequenced sample was CD4+ T cells from PBMCs.

CDR3: CASTPGMGEQFF. The DNA of the CDR3 is TGCGCCAGCACCCCGGGAATGGGTGAGCAGTTCTTC. V and J are TRBV5-1 and TRBJ2-1; perhaps TRBD2 as D (5 bases). Germline CDR1 SGHRS, CDR2 YFSETQ. The V end lost 6 bases, the J end lost 9 bases, and 13 bases lay between the germline ends. The CDR3 spans 12 residues.